The next 15 T cell receptor beta chains were all read from a single sample in a study of T cell responses to AZD1222 COVID-19 vaccine. The method was immunoSEQ multiplex PCR; TCRdb's version includes in-frame clones alone and lacks a portion of them. Of about 180,000 clones in the sample, 70% to 90% were seen once. Source: peripheral blood, taken 28 days after the second AZD1222 dose. These receptors all come from an adult who received the AZD1222 COVID-19 vaccine.

This chain links TRBV19 with TRBJ2-5; D remains ambiguous. Trimming took 0 bases from V and 6 from J, leaving 8 bases between them. There are 13 residues in the CDR3. In germline, CDR1 is LNHDA, CDR2 SQIVND (reference sequence). CDR3 sequence (DNA): TGTGCCAGTAGTATAGATAATCGGAAGACCCAGTACTTC. Translating it yields CASSIDNRKTQYF. The variable domain in full, completed from reference TRBV19 and TRBJ2-5, reads DGGITQSPKYLFRKEGQNVTLSCEQNLNHDAMYWYRQDPGQGLRLIYYSQIVNDFQKGDIAEGYSVSREKKESFPLTVTSAQKNPTAFYLCASSIDNRKTQYFGPGTRLLVL.

This clone has more than one count but fewer than ten. The chain carries TRBV28 and TRBJ2-1, with TRBD2 identical over 7 bases. This CDR3 is built from 16 residues. Germline CDR1 and CDR2: MDHEN and SYDVKM. With V trimmed by 6 bases and J by 0 bases, 8 bases remained unmatched. CDR3 residues: CASRRSGFSSYNEQFF. The DNA of the CDR3 is TGTGCCAGCAGGCGTAGCGGGTTTAGCTCCTACAATGAGCAGTTCTTC.

The gene calls are TRBV4-1 and TRBJ1-4; D unclear. Germline V CDR1 and CDR2: MGHRA, YSYEKL. This CDR3 has 15 residues. Trimming removed 0 bases from V and 5 bases from J, with 10 bases in between. CDR3 nucleotides: TGCGCCAGCAGCCAAGATCGAGGGCCGAATGAAAAACTGTTTTTT. Translated: CASSQDRGPNEKLFF.

This clone was seen a single time. This sequence joins TRBV10-2 and TRBJ2-1, with D maybe TRBD1 (5 bases). Germline V gene sequence: CDR1 WSHSY, CDR2 SAAADI. The CDR3 runs to 15 residues. Deletions cut 4 bases from V and 4 bases from J, with 14 bases between. DNA for the CDR3: TGCGCCAGCAGTGCCATCGGCCCAGGGTACAATGAGCAGTTCTTC. Protein product: CASSAIGPGYNEQFF.

The chain uses TRBV7-9 and TRBJ2-1; weak D call: TRBD1 (6 bases). This CDR3 comprises 14 residues. Germline CDR1 and CDR2: SEHNR and FQNEAQ (reference sequence). Deletions cut 1 base from V and 6 bases from J, with 10 bases between. For the CDR3, the DNA is TGTGCCAGCAGCTTAGAACAGGGCCGCAATGAGCAGTTCTTC. This codes for CASSLEQGRNEQFF.

The J gene is TRBJ1-1, the V gene TRBV7-9; D perhaps matches TRBD1 (6 bases). The germline V gene encodes CDR1 SEHNR and CDR2 FQNEAQ (reference sequence). V shed 2 bases and J shed 1 base, with 11 bases lying between them. This CDR3 region has 15 residues. The CDR3 DNA follows: TGTGCCAGCAGCTTATATTGGGGGGCGAACACTGAAGCTTTCTTT. This encodes CASSLYWGANTEAFF.

V usage is TRBV7-9 and J usage is TRBJ2-3; D is uncertain. CDR1 and CDR2 from the germline V gene are SEHNR and FQNEAQ (reference sequence). There are 12 residues in the CDR3. Trimming left V 5 bases short and J 6 bases short, with 9 bases between. CDR3 coding DNA: TGTGCCAGCAGCGTTGCTCCGGATACGCAGTATTTT. Amino acids: CASSVAPDTQYF.

The chain has TRBV19 and TRBJ2-4; D gene uncertain. Germline values: CDR1 LNHDA, CDR2 SQIVND (reference sequence). Trimming stripped 3 bases from V and 6 bases from J, with 12 bases between. CDR3 size: 14 residues. In DNA, the CDR3 is TGTGCCAGTAGTATTCCCCCCCCGGGAAACATTCAGTACTTC. Translation: CASSIPPPGNIQYF.

A word on this clone: Germline is not matched at one junction end, which may reflect a read error. The J gene is TRBJ2-7, the V gene TRBV27; D is tentatively TRBD1 or TRBD2 (7 bases each). Germline values: CDR1 MNHEY, CDR2 SMNVEV (reference sequence). The CDR3 length is 11 residues. CDR3 coding DNA: TGTGCCAGCAGCAGGGGGGGGGAGCAGAACTTC. It specifies CASSRGGEQNF.

Only a few counts were recorded for this clone. The chain recombines TRBV5-6 with TRBJ1-3; weak D call: TRBD1 (6 bases). The CDR3 consists of 17 residues. Germline-derived CDR1 and CDR2 are SGHDT and YYEEEE. Trimming shortened V by 4 bases and J by 4 bases, and 21 bases separated the two germline ends. CDR3 sequence (DNA): TGTGCCAGCAGCCGAACGGCCGGAACAGGGCCAGGAAACACCATATATTTT. Protein product: CASSRTAGTGPGNTIYF.

This clone was counted a single time. The rearrangement links TRBV30 to TRBJ2-1, with D maybe TRBD1 (6 bases). Trimming removed 4 bases from V and 9 bases from J, with 19 bases in between. Germline V lookup: CDR1 GTSNPN, CDR2 SVGIG (reference sequence). The CDR3 is made up of 14 amino acids. The CDR3 DNA is TGTGCCTGGACCCATGGACAGCTTGGGGGTGAGCAGTTCTTC. Protein: CAWTHGQLGGEQFF.

The rearrangement uses TRBV9 and TRBJ1-2, with 7 bases aligning to TRBD1. CDR1 is SGDLS, CDR2 YYNGEE, per germline. The CDR3 loop spans 15 amino acids. After removal of 3 bases from V and 4 bases from J, the junction contained 9 bases not matched to a gene. CDR3 in DNA: TGTGCCAGCAGCGAATTAAACCGGGACAGCTATGGCTACACCTTC. Its protein is CASSELNRDSYGYTF.

This clone showed up just once. This sequence joins TRBV5-5 and TRBJ2-1; 7 nucleotides align to TRBD1. J gave up 1 base and V 4 bases, and 5 bases lay outside the gene matches. CDR1 is SGHKS, CDR2 YYEKEE, per germline (reference sequence). The CDR3 loop spans 15 amino acids. CDR3 sequence: CASSTGVGSYNEQFF. CDR3 sequence (DNA): TGTGCCAGCAGCACAGGGGTTGGGTCCTACAATGAGCAGTTCTTC.

The gene calls are TRBV6-2 or TRBV6-3 and TRBJ2-1, with unresolved D. The length of the CDR3 is 12 residues. Per germline, CDR1 MNHEY and CDR2 SVGEGT. Trimming shortened V by 5 bases and J by 4 bases, and 6 bases separated the two germline ends. The CDR3 DNA reads as TGTGCCAGCAGTGGGGTATACAATGAGCAGTTCTTC. This encodes CASSGVYNEQFF.

The chain combines TRBV19 with TRBJ2-7; D tentatively reads TRBD1 or TRBD2 (6 bases each). The germline V and J ends were trimmed by 0 bases and 6 bases, with 12 bases remaining between them. CDR1 is LNHDA, CDR2 SQIVND, per germline (reference sequence). This CDR3 is 14 amino acids long. CDR3 in DNA: TGTGCCAGTAGTATAGAGGGCAGGGGAGGCGAGCAGTACTTC. Its translation is CASSIEGRGGEQYF.